This T cell receptor beta chain originates from a study of cytomegalovirus exposure and HLA in healthy donors. The V gene end was trimmed by 3 bases and the J gene end by 10 bases; junction bases not matched to a gene: 9. The CDR3 is made up of 14 amino acids. CDR1 is MDHEN and CDR2 is SYDVKM in the germline V gene. Study-wide points: The authors excluded some V segments, including TRBV6-2 and TRBV6-3, as indistinguishable.

A word on this clone: Antigen: not known.

The PCR ran on 60 Vbeta and 13 Jbeta primers. Here immunoSEQ multiplex PCR was the method, and the copy in TCRdb shows in-frame clones only, minus some. The sample comprises 150,000 or so clones, 60% to 80% of which are singletons, and around 13% rests with the top ten. Input material: PBMCs. This sequence joins TRBV28 and TRBJ2-1, with TRBD2 matching 7 bases. The sequence came from a man aged 25 to 40 in good health and CMV-seropositive. The CDR3 DNA reads TGTGCCAGCAGTTTGGTGCCTTCGCGGGAGGAGCAGTTCTTC. Protein product: CASSLVPSREEQFF.